These 14 T cell receptor beta chains came from one sample sequenced in a study of blood T cell repertoires in COVID-19. Repertoires were generated with immunoSEQ multiplex PCR, while TCRdb's copy carries only in-frame clones and drops some. The sample contains approximately 210,000 clones, around nine tenths of which appear only once. The specimen sequenced was peripheral blood. These receptor sequences come from a woman aged 40 to 50 who had recovered from COVID-19.

The chain joins TRBV5-4 to TRBJ2-7; 11 bases align to TRBD1. J was trimmed by 5 bases and V by 4 bases; bases with no gene match: 8. There are 15 residues in the CDR3. Germline V gene sequence: CDR1 SGHNT, CDR2 YYREEE (reference sequence). The CDR3 DNA reads TGTGCCAGCAGCCCCTGGGACAGGGGGGGCCACGAGCAGTACTTC. Its translation is CASSPWDRGGHEQYF.

The chain couples TRBV2 to TRBJ2-1; the D is unclear. This CDR3 comprises 14 residues. With 3 bases removed from V and 4 bases from J, the gap between germline ends came to 10 bases. CDR1 is SNHLY, CDR2 FYNNEI, per germline. CDR3 coding DNA: TGTGCCAGCAGTGACAGAACATTTTACAATGAGCAGTTCTTC. Protein: CASSDRTFYNEQFF. Complete variable domain (other parts from reference TRBV2 and TRBJ2-1): EPEVTQTPSHQVTQMGQEVILRCVPISNHLYFYWYRQILGQKVEFLVSFYNNEISEKSEIFDDQFSVERPDGSNFTLKIRSTKLEDSAMYFCASSDRTFYNEQFFGPGTRLTVL.

The chain links TRBV13 to TRBJ2-5, with 10 positions matching TRBD1. After removal of 6 bases from V and 5 bases from J, the junction contained 6 bases not matched to a gene. The CDR3 runs 14 residues. Looked up from germline, CDR1 is PRHDT and CDR2 is FYEKMQ (reference sequence). The CDR3 region has the DNA TGTGCCAGCAGTCGACAGGGGGCCGGTGAGACCCAGTACTTC. Its protein product is CASSRQGAGETQYF.

This chain joins TRBV7-6 and TRBJ2-1; tentatively, D is TRBD2 (5 bases). The CDR3 runs to 20 residues. The V end was cut by 2 bases, the J end by 1 base, with 24 bases between. Germline V CDR1 and CDR2: SGHVS, FNYEAQ. CDR3 sequence (DNA): TGTGCCAGCAGCTTACGCATCCGACTAACCCGCACCGAGTCCTACAATGAGCAGTTCTTC. Protein: CASSLRIRLTRTESYNEQFF.

The genes are TRBV27 and TRBJ1-5; tentative D call: TRBD1 (5 bases). The CDR3 extends over 13 amino acids. V lost 4 bases and J lost 2, with 6 bases in between. Germline values: CDR1 MNHEY, CDR2 SMNVEV (reference sequence). The chain's CDR3 is CASSSTGNQPQHF. In DNA, the CDR3 is TGTGCCAGCAGTTCGACAGGCAATCAGCCCCAGCATTTT.

The gene calls are TRBV12-3 or TRBV12-4 and TRBJ2-2; the D is unclear. This CDR3 has 13 amino acids. Trimming removed 1 base from V and 6 bases from J, with 6 bases in between. The CDR3 region has the DNA TGTGCCAGCAGTTTAGGAGTGGCCGGGGAGCTGTTTTTT. This gives the protein CASSLGVAGELFF.

The V gene is TRBV5-1, the J gene TRBJ2-7; 7 nucleotides match TRBD2. V was pared by 0 bases and J by 1 base, with 7 bases of the junction left unmatched. CDR1 SGHRS and CDR2 YFSETQ come from the germline V gene. The CDR3 is 16 amino acids. The CDR3 DNA reads TGCGCCAGCAGCTTGGATCGTCGGGGAGGGTCCTACGAGCAGTACTTC. Translated, it gives CASSLDRRGGSYEQYF.

The V gene is TRBV7-3, the J gene TRBJ2-2; D gene uncertain. The V end lost 0 bases, the J end lost 1 base, and 9 bases lay between the germline ends. Germline CDR1 reads SGHTA; CDR2 reads FQGTGA. The CDR3 is 16 amino acids. The CDR3 nucleotides are TGTGCCAGCAGCTTAACGTCAGGAATGAACACCGGGGAGCTGTTTTTT. This encodes CASSLTSGMNTGELFF.

The V gene is TRBV19, the J gene TRBJ2-7; D is possibly TRBD1 (6 bases). V was pared by 6 bases and J by 0 bases, with 12 bases between. Germline loops: CDR1 LNHDA, CDR2 SQIVND (reference sequence). The CDR3 has 14 residues. CDR3 sequence (DNA): TGTGCCAGTAGAAGACAGGTCAACTCCTACGAGCAGTACTTC. It yields the protein CASRRQVNSYEQYF. Full variable domain (rest looked up from reference TRBV19 and TRBJ2-7): DGGITQSPKYLFRKEGQNVTLSCEQNLNHDAMYWYRQDPGQGLRLIYYSQIVNDFQKGDIAEGYSVSREKKESFPLTVTSAQKNPTAFYLCASRRQVNSYEQYFGPGTRLTVT.

The V and J genes are TRBV2 and TRBJ2-5, with D tentatively TRBD1 (5 bases). Germline V gene sequence: CDR1 SNHLY, CDR2 FYNNEI. The V end was cut by 6 bases, the J end by 3 bases, with 11 bases between. The CDR3 has 13 residues. The CDR3, as DNA: TGTGCCAGCAGACCCAGGGCCGAAGAGACCCAGTACTTC. The encoded protein is CASRPRAEETQYF.

This chain uses TRBV19 with TRBJ2-3, with D possibly being TRBD2 (5 bases). Germline V gene data show CDR1 as LNHDA and CDR2 as SQIVND (reference sequence). The CDR3 contains 16 residues. The V gene lost 2 bases and the J gene lost 0 bases, with 12 bases spanning the gap. The DNA for the CDR3 is TGTGCCAGTAGTATATCCGGACTGACTAGCACAGATACGCAGTATTTT. Its protein is CASSISGLTSTDTQYF.

This sequence joins TRBV28 and TRBJ1-2; D unclear. This CDR3 contains 14 residues. CDR1 MDHEN and CDR2 SYDVKM come from the germline V gene. The V and J ends lost 5 bases and 8 bases respectively, with 18 bases between them. The DNA of the CDR3 is TGTGCCAGCAGTAGAATTCCTGAGGGTCGGGGCTACACCTTC. It encodes CASSRIPEGRGYTF.

The CDR3 region has the DNA TGCGCCAGCAGCCAAGATGGGGGGGCCTCCTACAATGAGCAGTTCTTC. Protein sequence: CASSQDGGASYNEQFF. This sequence joins TRBV4-1 and TRBJ2-1, with D perhaps matching TRBD2 (7 bases). This CDR3 region has 16 residues. CDR1 is MGHRA, CDR2 YSYEKL, per germline. The germline V and J ends were trimmed by 0 bases and 0 bases, with 9 bases remaining between them.

V gene TRBV19 combines with J gene TRBJ1-2; TRBD1 might be the D (6 bases). Looked up from germline, CDR1 is LNHDA and CDR2 is SQIVND (reference sequence). The ends were cut back, 1 base at V and 8 bases at J, with 14 bases in the middle. The CDR3 has 14 amino acids. The CDR3 loop is CASSIGWTEKGYTF. CDR3 in DNA: TGTGCCAGTAGTATAGGTTGGACAGAGAAAGGCTACACCTTC.